The 10 T cell receptor beta chains below all came from one sample that was sequenced in a study of T cells in Graves' hyperthyroidism and ophthalmopathy. Researchers amplified the TCR beta CDR3 regions from RNA transcripts. The TCR CDR3 first-round RT-PCR relied on the HTBI primer set. One entry per CDR3 protein, called by TCRdb with MiXCR from the multiplex PCR reads. The data show hundreds of thousands of distinct CDR3 sequences, 13% to 15% seen once. Sequencing input: blood. The receptor set was obtained from a woman in her late teens or twenties with Graves' hyperthyroidism.

This clonotype was observed many times. The chain links TRBV20-1 to TRBJ2-1, with TRBD2 matching over 13 bases. V lost 1 base to trimming and J lost 9 bases; unmatched junction nucleotides: 9. The V gene's germline CDR1 is DFQATT and CDR2 SNEGSKA (reference sequence). The CDR3 has 16 residues. CDR3 loop: CSARVLITSGRGEQFF. Here the CDR3 DNA reads TGCAGTGCTAGAGTCCTCATCACTAGCGGGAGGGGTGAGCAGTTCTTC.

The V gene is TRBV25-1, the J gene TRBJ2-1; D possibly corresponds to TRBD1 (5 bases). The CDR3 loop spans 14 amino acids. The germline CDR1 and CDR2 sequences are MGHDK and SYGVNS. V was clipped by 3 bases and J by 7 bases, with 13 bases between them. CDR3 sequence: CASSEVGHQNEQFF. CDR3 in DNA: TGTGCCAGCAGTGAGGTAGGACATCAGAATGAGCAGTTCTTC.

There are a few counts of this clonotype. This chain joins TRBV19 and TRBJ2-7; 8 bases match TRBD1. Trimming at V came to 3 bases and at J to 3 bases, leaving 4 bases not matched to a gene. CDR1 and CDR2 from the germline V gene are LNHDA and SQIVND (reference sequence). The CDR3 runs 14 residues. CDR3 loop: CASSMAGGDYEQYF. In DNA, the CDR3 is TGTGCCAGTAGTATGGCAGGGGGCGACTACGAGCAGTACTTC.

This clonotype has a count of ten or more. The chain links TRBV11-2 to TRBJ2-2; weak D call: TRBD2 (5 bases). Trimming pared 3 bases from V and 10 bases from J, leaving 12 bases between. The CDR3 is made up of 13 amino acids. The germline V gene encodes CDR1 SGHAT and CDR2 FQNNGV. The CDR3 spells CASSFGPSLELFF. The CDR3 region has the DNA TGTGCCAGCAGCTTCGGACCTAGCCTGGAGCTGTTTTTT.

This clonotype was seen a handful of times. This chain links TRBV6-2 or TRBV6-3 with TRBJ2-2; perhaps TRBD2 as D (5 bases). Deletions cut 8 bases from V and 3 bases from J, with 16 bases between. The length of the CDR3 is 15 residues. Germline V gene data show CDR1 as MNHEY and CDR2 as SVGEGT. CDR3 nucleotides: TGTGCCAGCCGAAGACGGGGAGCAGACACCGGGGAGCTGTTTTTT. Protein: CASRRRGADTGELFF.

The gene calls are TRBV19 and TRBJ1-5, with D unresolved. The CDR3 is made up of 15 amino acids. Germline values: CDR1 LNHDA, CDR2 SQIVND (reference sequence). Trimming left V 1 base short and J 7 bases short, with 14 bases between. The CDR3 region is CASSIAPSRGQPQHF. The CDR3 DNA reads as TGTGCCAGTAGTATAGCCCCCAGCCGAGGCCAGCCCCAGCATTTT.

The chain is built from TRBV27 and TRBJ2-7; 7 bases fit TRBD2. J gave up 0 bases and V 6 bases, and 8 bases lay outside the gene matches. CDR3 size: 15 residues. Germline lookup yields CDR1 MNHEY and CDR2 SMNVEV (reference sequence). The CDR3 nucleotides are TGTGCCAGCAGCCCGGCTAGCGGAAACTCCTACGAGCAGTACTTC. The encoded protein is CASSPASGNSYEQYF.

This clonotype was counted ten times or more. The rearrangement joins TRBV12-3 or TRBV12-4 to TRBJ2-2, with TRBD2 matching over 8 bases. This CDR3 comprises 16 residues. J lost 4 bases, V lost 6 bases, and 10 bases had no gene match. CDR3 sequence reads: CASSPDGRGVTGELFF. The CDR3 DNA reads as TGTGCCAGCAGCCCCGACGGGAGGGGCGTCACCGGGGAGCTGTTTTTT.

This sequence joins TRBV19 and TRBJ1-2; weak D call: TRBD1 (5 bases). V dropped 6 bases and J dropped 8 bases, with 16 bases sitting between them. The CDR3 length is 13 residues. Germline CDR1 reads LNHDA; CDR2 reads SQIVND (reference sequence). CDR3 sequence: CASSLGAGSGYTF. In nucleotides, the CDR3 is TGTGCCAGTAGCCTCGGGGCGGGGAGCGGCTACACCTTC.

The chain combines TRBV19 with TRBJ2-1, with no clear D. Germline assignment: CDR1 LNHDA and CDR2 SQIVND (reference sequence). V gave up 2 bases and J gave up 12 bases, with 11 bases separating them. CDR3 size: 12 residues. This chain's CDR3 is CASSIKRVGQFF. CDR3 coding DNA: TGTGCCAGTAGTATAAAACGGGTGGGGCAGTTCTTC.